Listed below are T cell receptor beta chains from one sample, sequenced in a study of blood T cell repertoires in COVID-19. Generated by immunoSEQ multiplex PCR, the TCRdb table keeps only in-frame clones and is missing some. The sample yields about 400,000 clones, around 89% seen once. Sequencing was done on a sample of PBMCs or T cells enriched from blood (not recorded which). The source of these receptors is a woman aged 25 to 39 with acute COVID-19. The CDR3 runs from the conserved cysteine through the conserved F or W. Each record gives: D gene, J gene, V gene, clone size, CDR3 protein, CDR3 DNA. D genes are given only for firm matches. Clone size is shown for a subset of rows, as once, few, many or a class of expanded clone.

TRBD1	TRBJ2-7	TRBV5-1	once	CASSLQGAREQYF	TGCGCCAGCAGCTTACAGGGGGCGAGAGAGCAGTACTTC
TRBD2	TRBJ2-2	TRBV11-2	-	CASSSRTSGGAPNTGELFF	TGTGCCAGCAGCTCGCGGACTAGCGGGGGGGCCCCCAACACCGGGGAGCTGTTTTTT
TRBD2	TRBJ2-3	TRBV5-1	-	CASSPGGLTDTQYF	TGCGCCAGCAGCCCGGGGGGTCTCACAGATACGCAGTATTTT
-	TRBJ1-2	TRBV3-1/TRBV3-2	-	CASSQDLRDYGYTF	TGTGCCAGCAGCCAAGATTTGAGGGACTATGGCTACACCTTC
TRBD1	TRBJ1-5	TRBV30	-	CAWDRGDQPQHF	TGTGCCTGGGACAGGGGGGATCAGCCCCAGCATTTT
-	TRBJ1-4	TRBV4-1	-	CASSQVTGNEKLFF	TGCGCCAGCAGCCAAGTTACGGGTAATGAAAAACTGTTTTTT
TRBD1	TRBJ1-1	TRBV5-1	-	CASRMSQGVRNTEAFF	TGCGCCAGCAGGATGTCACAGGGGGTGAGGAACACTGAAGCTTTCTTT
-	TRBJ1-5	TRBV25-1	-	CASLTNSRRRRADQPQHF	TGTGCCAGCCTTACCAATTCGCGTAGGAGGCGCGCGGATCAGCCCCAGCATTTT
TRBD2	TRBJ2-2	TRBV5-1	-	CASSLVAGARPGGSGELFF	TGCGCCAGCAGCCTAGTAGCGGGGGCCCGGCCAGGCGGGTCTGGGGAGCTGTTTTTT
TRBD1	TRBJ1-5	TRBV6-5	-	CASSSRQGADQPQHF	TGTGCCAGCAGTAGTAGACAGGGGGCTGATCAGCCCCAGCATTTT
-	TRBJ2-2	TRBV24-1	-	CATSDLGGSDLTGELFF	TGTGCCACCAGTGATTTAGGAGGGTCCGATCTCACCGGGGAGCTGTTTTTT
-	TRBJ1-2	TRBV5-1	few	CASRPSGRVGDGYTF	TGCGCCAGCAGGCCATCCGGGAGGGTAGGGGATGGCTACACCTTC
TRBD1	TRBJ1-5	TRBV4-1	-	CASSQPFRGRFNQPQHF	TGCGCCAGCAGCCAACCTTTCAGGGGGCGCTTCAATCAGCCCCAGCATTTT
TRBD1	TRBJ1-5	TRBV4-2	-	CASSQDFMGQGNQPQHF	TGTGCCAGCAGCCAAGACTTTATGGGACAGGGCAATCAGCCCCAGCATTTT
-	TRBJ2-3	TRBV6-6	once	CASSPQGTDTQYF	TGTGCCAGCAGTCCCCAGGGAACAGATACGCAGTATTTT
-	TRBJ1-6	TRBV6-5	-	CASSYVVGGDSPLHF	TGTGCCAGCAGTTACGTGGTCGGGGGGGATTCACCCCTCCACTTT
-	TRBJ2-3	TRBV18	-	CASSNLAGDTQYF	TGTGCCAGCTCAAACTTGGCGGGAGATACGCAGTATTTT
TRBD1	TRBJ1-4	TRBV10-1	-	CASSEGQGANEKLFF	TGCGCCAGCAGTGAGGGACAGGGGGCAAATGAAAAACTGTTTTTT
-	TRBJ2-7	TRBV24-1	once	CATSDRDYEQYF	TGTGCCACCAGTGACCGCGACTACGAGCAGTACTTC
-	TRBJ1-2	TRBV5-6	-	CASSFESYGYTF	TGTGCCAGCAGCTTTGAGTCGTATGGCTACACCTTC
TRBD1	TRBJ1-3	TRBV6-5	-	CASTDRVGSGNTIYF	TGTGCCAGCACGGACAGGGTAGGCTCTGGAAACACCATATATTTT
TRBD2	TRBJ2-7	TRBV7-8	-	CASSLGTAGVNEQYF	TGTGCCAGCAGCTTAGGGACAGCGGGGGTGAACGAGCAGTACTTC
TRBD1	TRBJ2-2	TRBV7-3	-	CASSLTATGGVNTGELFF	TGTGCCAGCAGCTTAACCGCTACAGGGGGCGTGAACACCGGGGAGCTGTTTTTT
TRBD1	TRBJ2-7	TRBV24-1	-	CATSQTGRPAYEQYF	TGTGCCACCAGTCAGACAGGGCGACCCGCCTACGAGCAGTACTTC
-	TRBJ1-1	TRBV29-1	-	CGLGRGLGTEAFF	TGCGGACTAGGTAGGGGATTAGGCACTGAAGCTTTCTTT
TRBD1	TRBJ1-2	TRBV5-6	-	CASSFDREGSGYTF	TGTGCCAGCAGCTTTGACAGGGAAGGGTCTGGCTACACCTTC
-	TRBJ2-7	TRBV10-3	-	CAISVTAYEQYF	TGTGCCATCAGTGTAACAGCCTACGAGCAGTACTTC
-	TRBJ2-1	TRBV19	-	CASSSGTNYYNEQFF	TGTGCCAGTAGTTCCGGGACAAATTACTACAATGAGCAGTTCTTC
-	TRBJ1-2	TRBV21-1	-	CASSKGRGGYTF	TGTGCCAGCAGCAAAGGGAGAGGAGGCTACACCTTC
-	TRBJ1-2	TRBV27	-	CASSPAGGNYGYTF	TGTGCCAGCAGTCCAGCGGGGGGTAACTATGGCTACACCTTC
-	TRBJ1-3	TRBV5-5	once	CASSLLYGNTIYF	TGTGCCAGCAGCTTGTTGTATGGAAACACCATATATTTT
TRBD1	TRBJ1-6	TRBV15	-	CATSTRQGTPYNSPLHF	TGTGCCACCAGCACCAGACAGGGGACGCCCTATAATTCACCCCTCCACTTT
TRBD2	TRBJ2-7	TRBV7-2	-	CASSLKAGGPHEQYF	TGTGCCAGCAGCTTAAAGGCGGGGGGGCCCCACGAGCAGTACTTC
-	TRBJ2-5	TRBV19	-	CASKPLAGKETQYF	TGTGCCAGTAAGCCTCTTGCGGGTAAAGAGACCCAGTACTTC
TRBD2	TRBJ2-1	TRBV4-2	-	CASSQDLLAEGRGEQFF	TGTGCCAGCAGCCAGGATCTACTAGCGGAGGGGCGGGGTGAGCAGTTCTTC
TRBD1	TRBJ2-7	TRBV27	many	CASSGSTGGSPYEQYF	TGTGCCAGCAGCGGGTCCACAGGGGGCTCCCCCTACGAGCAGTACTTC
TRBD1	TRBJ1-5	TRBV30	-	CAWSPDRGRQPQHF	TGTGCCTGGAGCCCCGACAGGGGGCGTCAGCCCCAGCATTTT
TRBD2	TRBJ2-5	TRBV5-1	-	CASSAAGEETQYF	TGCGCCAGCAGCGCCGCGGGGGAAGAGACCCAGTACTTC
-	TRBJ1-2	TRBV19	-	CASSIEKEIYGYTF	TGTGCCAGTAGTATAGAAAAGGAGATCTATGGCTACACCTTC
-	TRBJ1-3	TRBV5-1	-	CASSPRPGRSGNTIYF	TGCGCCAGCAGCCCCAGGCCAGGGCGCTCTGGAAACACCATATATTTT
-	TRBJ1-1	TRBV18	-	CASSSNAGGTEAFF	TGTGCCAGCTCGTCGAACGCGGGTGGCACTGAAGCTTTCTTT
-	TRBJ2-7	TRBV19	-	CASRGMGGGRYEQYF	TGTGCCAGTAGAGGTATGGGGGGGGGCCGGTACGAGCAGTACTTC
TRBD2	TRBJ2-3	TRBV3-1/TRBV3-2	-	CASSLGLAGGVSTDTQYF	TGTGCCAGCAGCCTCGGACTAGCGGGGGGGGTTAGCACAGATACGCAGTATTTT
-	TRBJ2-7	TRBV21-1	-	CASSKRLGSYEQYF	TGTGCCAGCAGCAAACGCCTCGGCTCCTACGAGCAGTACTTC
-	TRBJ1-1	TRBV15	-	CATSTGQKNTEAFF	TGTGCCACCAGTACTGGACAGAAGAACACTGAAGCTTTCTTT
TRBD1	TRBJ2-7	TRBV4-3	-	CASSQDLTGWYEQYF	TGCGCCAGCAGCCAAGATCTGACAGGGTGGTACGAGCAGTACTTC
-	TRBJ1-1	TRBV7-2	-	CASSSYAGSEAFF	TGTGCCAGCAGCTCTTACGCGGGGTCTGAAGCTTTCTTT
-	TRBJ2-7	TRBV7-9	-	CASSLSGRDEQYF	TGTGCCAGCAGCTTGAGTGGCAGGGACGAGCAGTACTTC
TRBD2	TRBJ2-3	TRBV4-1	-	CASSQRSGGATDTQYF	TGCGCCAGCAGCCAACGAAGCGGGGGGGCGACAGATACGCAGTATTTT
TRBD1	TRBJ1-1	TRBV19	-	CASSMADRGNTEAFF	TGTGCCAGTAGTATGGCAGACAGGGGGAACACTGAAGCTTTCTTT
-	TRBJ1-1	TRBV6-1	-	CASSEARGMNTEAFF	TGTGCCAGCAGTGAAGCCAGGGGCATGAACACTGAAGCTTTCTTT
-	TRBJ1-2	TRBV9	-	CASSVVGSGYGYTF	TGTGCCAGCAGCGTAGTGGGGAGTGGCTATGGCTACACCTTC
TRBD1	TRBJ2-6	TRBV7-3	-	CASSNDRGSSGANVLTF	TGTGCCAGCAGCAACGACAGGGGTAGCTCTGGGGCCAACGTCCTGACTTTC
TRBD1	TRBJ1-1	TRBV5-1	-	CASSIGQGLNTEAFF	TGCGCCAGCAGCATCGGACAGGGACTGAACACTGAAGCTTTCTTT
-	TRBJ2-2	TRBV24-1	-	CATSEPAVGNTGELFF	TGTGCCACCAGTGAACCAGCGGTTGGGAACACCGGGGAGCTGTTTTTT